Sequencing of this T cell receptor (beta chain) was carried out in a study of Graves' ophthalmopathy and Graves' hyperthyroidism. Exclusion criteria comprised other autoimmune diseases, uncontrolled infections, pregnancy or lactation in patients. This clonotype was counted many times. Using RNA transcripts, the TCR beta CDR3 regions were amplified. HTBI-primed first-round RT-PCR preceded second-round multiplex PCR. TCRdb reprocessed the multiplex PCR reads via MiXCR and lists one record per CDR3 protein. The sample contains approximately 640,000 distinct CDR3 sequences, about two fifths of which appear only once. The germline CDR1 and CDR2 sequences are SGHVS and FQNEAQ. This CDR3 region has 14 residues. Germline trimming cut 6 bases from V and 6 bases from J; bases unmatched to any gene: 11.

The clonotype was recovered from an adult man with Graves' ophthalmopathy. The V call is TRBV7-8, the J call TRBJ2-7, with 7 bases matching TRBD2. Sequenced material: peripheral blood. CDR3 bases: TGTGCCAGCAGTTCGGGCCACGGGGGGATCGAGCAGTACTTC. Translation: CASSSGHGGIEQYF.